This T cell receptor beta chain was profiled in a study of immune evolution from preneoplasia to lung adenocarcinoma. Study-level points and caveats: Top clone frequencies peaked in normal lung, apparently declining through invasive adenocarcinoma. Compared with EGFR-mutant or double wild-type lesions, KRAS-mutant nodules were more clonal.

The protocol was immunoSEQ multiplex PCR, while the TCRdb copy is restricted to in-frame clones and leaves out a portion. This table holds around 8,000 clones, roughly 80% found once. CDR1 MDHEN and CDR2 SYDVKM come from the germline V gene. The CDR3 is made up of 12 amino acids. On this clone: No antigen is known for it.

Resections took place in Japan or China from 2014 to 2017. Each case's diagnosis was confirmed by two pathologists on H&E. Sequencing was performed on FFPE minimally invasive lung adenocarcinoma tissue. The receptor comes from a donor aged 70 or over with lung adenocarcinoma. The J gene is TRBJ1-2, the V gene TRBV28; D may be TRBD1 (5 bases). Written as DNA, the CDR3 is TGTGGCCGGCAGGGTGAAAGCGGTGGCTACACCTTC. It translates to CGRQGESGGYTF.